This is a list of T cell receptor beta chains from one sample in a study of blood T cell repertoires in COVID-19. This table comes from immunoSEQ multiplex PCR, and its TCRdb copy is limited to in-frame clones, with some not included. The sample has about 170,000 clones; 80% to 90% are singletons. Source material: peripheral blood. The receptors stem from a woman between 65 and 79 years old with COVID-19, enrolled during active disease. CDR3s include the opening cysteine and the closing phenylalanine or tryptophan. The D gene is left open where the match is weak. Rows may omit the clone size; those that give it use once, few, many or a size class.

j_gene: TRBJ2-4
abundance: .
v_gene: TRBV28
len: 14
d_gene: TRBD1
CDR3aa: CASSLPGQGNIQYF
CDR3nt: TGTGCCAGCAGTTTACCGGGACAGGGTAACATTCAGTACTTC

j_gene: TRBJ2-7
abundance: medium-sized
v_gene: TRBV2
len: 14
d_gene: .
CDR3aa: CASSEGLEPNEQYF
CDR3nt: TGTGCCAGCAGTGAAGGTCTAGAGCCCAACGAGCAGTACTTC

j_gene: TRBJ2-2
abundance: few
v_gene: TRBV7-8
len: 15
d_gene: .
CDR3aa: CASSPVRMNTGELFF
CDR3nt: TGTGCCAGCAGCCCCGTGAGGATGAACACCGGGGAGCTGTTTTTT

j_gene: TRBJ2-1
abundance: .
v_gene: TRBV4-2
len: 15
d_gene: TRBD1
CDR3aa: CASSQPGTGDNEQFF
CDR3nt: TGTGCCAGCAGCCAACCCGGGACAGGGGACAATGAGCAGTTCTTC

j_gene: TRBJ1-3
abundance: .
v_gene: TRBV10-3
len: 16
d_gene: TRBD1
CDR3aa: CAISEFSGQGGNTIYF
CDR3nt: TGTGCCATCAGTGAGTTTTCGGGACAGGGTGGAAACACCATATATTTT

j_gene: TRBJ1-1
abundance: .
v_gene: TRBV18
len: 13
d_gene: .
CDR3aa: CASSLQVNTEAFF
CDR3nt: TGTGCCAGCTCACTACAGGTAAACACTGAAGCTTTCTTT

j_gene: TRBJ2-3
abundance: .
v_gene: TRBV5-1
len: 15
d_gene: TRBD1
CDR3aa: CASSFYRGATDTQYF
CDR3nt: TGCGCCAGCAGTTTCTACAGGGGGGCAACAGATACGCAGTATTTT

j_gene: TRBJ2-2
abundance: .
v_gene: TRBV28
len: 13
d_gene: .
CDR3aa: CASSFRNTGELFF
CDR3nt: TGTGCCAGCAGTTTCCGGAACACCGGGGAGCTGTTTTTT

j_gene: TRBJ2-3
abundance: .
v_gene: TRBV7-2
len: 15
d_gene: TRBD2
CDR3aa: CASSTSGGALDTQYF
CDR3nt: TGTGCCAGCAGTACTAGCGGGGGGGCTTTAGATACGCAGTATTTT

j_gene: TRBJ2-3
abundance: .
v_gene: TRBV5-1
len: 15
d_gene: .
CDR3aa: CASSFPQIPTDTQYF
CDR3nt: TGCGCCAGCAGCTTCCCTCAGATTCCGACAGATACGCAGTATTTT

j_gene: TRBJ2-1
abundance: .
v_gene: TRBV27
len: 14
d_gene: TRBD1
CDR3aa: CASKVTGDYNEQFF
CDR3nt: TGTGCCAGCAAGGTGACAGGGGATTACAATGAGCAGTTCTTC

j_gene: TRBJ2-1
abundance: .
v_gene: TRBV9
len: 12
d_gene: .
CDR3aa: CASSGAGNEQFF
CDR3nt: TGTGCCAGCAGCGGTGCGGGGAATGAGCAGTTCTTC

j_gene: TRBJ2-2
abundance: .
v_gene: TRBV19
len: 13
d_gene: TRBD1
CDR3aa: CASSSQGAGELFF
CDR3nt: TGTGCCAGTAGTTCTCAGGGGGCCGGGGAGCTGTTTTTT

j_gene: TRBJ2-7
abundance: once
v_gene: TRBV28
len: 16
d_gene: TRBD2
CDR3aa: CASSSPGLAGGPSQYF
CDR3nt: TGTGCCAGCAGTTCCCCGGGACTAGCGGGAGGACCTAGCCAGTACTTC

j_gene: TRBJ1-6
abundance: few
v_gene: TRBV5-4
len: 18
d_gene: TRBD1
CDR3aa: CASSANRDSRAYNSPLHF
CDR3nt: TGTGCCAGCAGCGCAAACCGGGACAGCAGGGCCTATAATTCACCCCTCCACTTT

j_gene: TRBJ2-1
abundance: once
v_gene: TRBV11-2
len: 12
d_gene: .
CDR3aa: CASSSTGIEQFF
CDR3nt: TGTGCCAGCAGCTCCACTGGTATTGAGCAGTTCTTC

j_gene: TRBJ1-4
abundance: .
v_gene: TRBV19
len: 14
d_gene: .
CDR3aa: CASSIDRWNEKLFF
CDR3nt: TGTGCCAGTAGTATAGATCGGTGGAATGAAAAACTGTTTTTT

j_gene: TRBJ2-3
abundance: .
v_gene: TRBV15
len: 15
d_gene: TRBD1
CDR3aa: CATSGQGRGTDTQYF
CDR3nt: TGTGCCACCTCGGGACAGGGGCGTGGCACAGATACGCAGTATTTT

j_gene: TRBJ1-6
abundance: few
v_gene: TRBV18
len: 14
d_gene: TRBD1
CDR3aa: CASSPTGGNSPLHF
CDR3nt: TGTGCCAGCTCACCTACAGGGGGCAATTCACCCCTCCACTTT

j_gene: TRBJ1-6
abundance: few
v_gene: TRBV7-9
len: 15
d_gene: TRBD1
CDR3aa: CASSFVQGGNSPLHF
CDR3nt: TGTGCCAGCAGCTTTGTACAGGGGGGCAATTCACCCCTCCACTTT

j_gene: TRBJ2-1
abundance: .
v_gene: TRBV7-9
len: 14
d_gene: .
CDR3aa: CASSWAGSVNEQFF
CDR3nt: TGTGCCAGCAGCTGGGCGGGATCTGTAAATGAGCAGTTCTTC

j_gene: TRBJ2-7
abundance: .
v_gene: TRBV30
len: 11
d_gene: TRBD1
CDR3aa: CAWGQGGEQYF
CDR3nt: TGTGCCTGGGGACAGGGTGGCGAGCAGTACTTC

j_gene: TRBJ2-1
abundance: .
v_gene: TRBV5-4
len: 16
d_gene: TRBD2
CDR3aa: CASSYRTSGSYNEQFF
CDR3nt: TGTGCCAGCAGCTACCGAACTAGCGGCTCCTACAATGAGCAGTTCTTC

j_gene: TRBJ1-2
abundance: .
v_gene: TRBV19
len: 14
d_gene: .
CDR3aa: CASSIYPGVYGYTF
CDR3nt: TGTGCCAGTAGTATATATCCGGGGGTCTATGGCTACACCTTC

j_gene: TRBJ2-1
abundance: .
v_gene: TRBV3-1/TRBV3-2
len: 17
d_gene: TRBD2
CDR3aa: CASSQRGLAGAYNEQFF
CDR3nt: TGTGCCAGCAGCCAACGGGGACTAGCGGGAGCCTACAATGAGCAGTTCTTC

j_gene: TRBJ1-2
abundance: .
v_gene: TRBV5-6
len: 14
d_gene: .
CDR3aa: CASSLVGGQDGYTF
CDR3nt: TGTGCCAGCAGCTTGGTCGGGGGGCAGGATGGCTACACCTTC

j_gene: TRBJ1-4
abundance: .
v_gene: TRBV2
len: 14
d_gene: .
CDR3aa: CASRYRERNEKLFF
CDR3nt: TGTGCCAGCAGGTACCGGGAGCGTAATGAAAAACTGTTTTTT

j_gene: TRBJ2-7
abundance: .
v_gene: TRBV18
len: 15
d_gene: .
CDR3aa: CASSPPGSSSYEQYF
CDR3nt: TGTGCCAGCTCACCGCCAGGGTCTAGCTCCTACGAGCAGTACTTC

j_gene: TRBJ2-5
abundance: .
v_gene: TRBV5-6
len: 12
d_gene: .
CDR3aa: CASSVNQETQYF
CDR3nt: TGTGCCAGCAGCGTTAACCAAGAGACCCAGTACTTC

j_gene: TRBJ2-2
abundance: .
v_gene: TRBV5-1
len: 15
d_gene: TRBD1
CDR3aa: CASSADRGDTGELFF
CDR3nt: TGCGCCAGCAGCGCCGACAGGGGAGACACCGGGGAGCTGTTTTTT

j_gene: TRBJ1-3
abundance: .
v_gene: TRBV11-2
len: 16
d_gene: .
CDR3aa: CASGRTGGDPGNTIYF
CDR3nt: TGTGCCAGCGGTAGAACCGGAGGAGATCCTGGAAACACCATATATTTT

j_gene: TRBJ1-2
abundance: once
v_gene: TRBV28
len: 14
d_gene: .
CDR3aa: CASSLGAVSYGYTF
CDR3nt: TGTGCCAGCAGTTTAGGGGCAGTATCTTATGGCTACACCTTC

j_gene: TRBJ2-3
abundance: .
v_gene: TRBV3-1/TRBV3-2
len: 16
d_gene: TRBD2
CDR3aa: CASSRRLAGPTDTQYF
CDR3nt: TGTGCCAGCAGTCGAAGACTAGCGGGACCCACAGATACGCAGTATTTT

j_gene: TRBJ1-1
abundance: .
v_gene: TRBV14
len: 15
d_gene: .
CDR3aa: CASSQGGVTNTEAFF
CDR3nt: TGTGCCAGCAGCCAAGGGGGAGTTACGAACACTGAAGCTTTCTTT

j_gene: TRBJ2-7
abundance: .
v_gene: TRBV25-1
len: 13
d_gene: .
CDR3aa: CASSDLVTYEQYF
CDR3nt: TGTGCCAGCAGTGACCTTGTTACCTACGAGCAGTACTTC

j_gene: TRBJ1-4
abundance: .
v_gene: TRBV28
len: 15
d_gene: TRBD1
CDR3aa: CASSFGGTGGEKLFF
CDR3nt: TGTGCCAGCAGTTTTGGGGGGACAGGGGGTGAAAAACTGTTTTTT

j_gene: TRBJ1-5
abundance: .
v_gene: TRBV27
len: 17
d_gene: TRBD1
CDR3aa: CASSFRQGARSNQPQHF
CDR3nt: TGTGCCAGCAGTTTCCGACAGGGGGCGCGGAGCAATCAGCCCCAGCATTTT

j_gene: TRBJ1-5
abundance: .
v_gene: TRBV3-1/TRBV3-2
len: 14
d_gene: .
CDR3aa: CASSLTGSFQPQHF
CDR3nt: TGTGCCAGCAGCCTGACAGGATCTTTTCAGCCCCAGCATTTT

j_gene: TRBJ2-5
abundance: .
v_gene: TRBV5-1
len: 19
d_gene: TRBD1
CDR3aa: CASPGFSINSGQGKKTQYF
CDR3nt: TGCGCCAGCCCTGGTTTTTCTATCAACTCGGGACAGGGTAAAAAGACCCAGTACTTC

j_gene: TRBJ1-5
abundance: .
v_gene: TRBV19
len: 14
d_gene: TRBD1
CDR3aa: CASSTGQGGQPQHF
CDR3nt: TGTGCCAGTAGTACAGGACAGGGAGGACAGCCCCAGCATTTT

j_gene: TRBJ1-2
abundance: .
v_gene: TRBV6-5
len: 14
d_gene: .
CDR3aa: CASTAGSANYGYTF
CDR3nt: TGTGCCAGCACGGCAGGGTCGGCTAACTATGGCTACACCTTC

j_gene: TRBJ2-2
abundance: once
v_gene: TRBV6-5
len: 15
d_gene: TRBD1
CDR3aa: CASTRTGTNTGELFF
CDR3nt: TGTGCCAGCACCCGGACAGGGACGAACACCGGGGAGCTGTTTTTT

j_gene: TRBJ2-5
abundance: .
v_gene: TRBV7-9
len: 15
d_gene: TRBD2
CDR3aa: CASSLGVASGETQYF
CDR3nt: TGTGCCAGCAGCTTAGGTGTCGCTAGCGGGGAGACCCAGTACTTC

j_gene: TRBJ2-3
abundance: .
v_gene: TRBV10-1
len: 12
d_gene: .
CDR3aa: CASRALADTQYF
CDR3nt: TGCGCCAGCAGAGCACTAGCAGATACGCAGTATTTT

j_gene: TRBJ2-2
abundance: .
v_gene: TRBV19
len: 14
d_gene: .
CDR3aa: CASSIRGNTGELFF
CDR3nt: TGTGCCAGTAGTATCCGGGGAAACACCGGGGAGCTGTTTTTT

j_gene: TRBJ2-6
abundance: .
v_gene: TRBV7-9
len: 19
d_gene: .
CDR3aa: CASSSRALQGSTGANVLTF
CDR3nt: TGTGCCAGCAGCTCTAGGGCCCTCCAGGGAAGCACTGGGGCCAACGTCCTGACTTTC

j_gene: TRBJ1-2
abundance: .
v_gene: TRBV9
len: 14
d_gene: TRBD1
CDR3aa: CASLRTGDNYGYTF
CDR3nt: TGTGCCAGCCTTCGGACAGGAGATAACTATGGCTACACCTTC

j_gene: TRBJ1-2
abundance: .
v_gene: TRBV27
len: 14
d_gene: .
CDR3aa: CASRDAGSPYGYTF
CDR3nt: TGTGCCAGCAGGGACGCGGGGAGCCCCTATGGCTACACCTTC

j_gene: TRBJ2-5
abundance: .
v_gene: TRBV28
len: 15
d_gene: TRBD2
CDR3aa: CASSLWGLPAETQYF
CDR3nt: TGTGCCAGCAGTTTATGGGGACTACCGGCGGAGACCCAGTACTTC

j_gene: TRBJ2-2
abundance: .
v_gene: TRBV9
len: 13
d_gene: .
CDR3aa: CASRRGSAGELFF
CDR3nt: TGTGCCAGCCGCCGGGGATCGGCCGGGGAGCTGTTTTTT

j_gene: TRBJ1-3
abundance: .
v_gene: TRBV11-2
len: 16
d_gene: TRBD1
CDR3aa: CASSLAGTGGGNTIYF
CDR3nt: TGTGCCAGCAGCTTAGCCGGGACAGGGGGCGGAAACACCATATATTTT

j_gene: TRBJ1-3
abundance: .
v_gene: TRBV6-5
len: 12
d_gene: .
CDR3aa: CASNSPGNTIYF
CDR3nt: TGTGCCAGTAACAGTCCGGGAAACACCATATATTTT

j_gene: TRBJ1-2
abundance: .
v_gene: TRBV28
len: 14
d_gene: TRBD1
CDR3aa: CASSTGQGVYGYTF
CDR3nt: TGTGCCAGCAGTACTGGACAGGGGGTCTATGGCTACACCTTC

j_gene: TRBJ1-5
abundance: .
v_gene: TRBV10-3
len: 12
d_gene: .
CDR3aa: CAISERGQPQHF
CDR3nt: TGTGCCATCAGTGAAAGGGGCCAGCCCCAGCATTTT

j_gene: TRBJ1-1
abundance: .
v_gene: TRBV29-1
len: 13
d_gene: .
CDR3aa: CSVVGTLNTEAFF
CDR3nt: TGCAGCGTGGTGGGGACACTGAACACTGAAGCTTTCTTT